This section outlines one TCR beta chain sequence together with its context. An assay was performed, and its level was deep. Profiling relied on immunoSEQ multiplex PCR, and the TCRdb table lists in-frame clones only, not all of them. The top ten clones hold roughly 1% of a sample with millions of clones, roughly 94% of them seen once. This sample was included in a study of shared clonotypes between healthy human individuals. Whole-study context: Donors were a couple of women and a few men aged 18 to 49. Per donor, three plates held CD4 naive cells, three held CD4 memory, two held CD8 naive and one held CD8 memory.

The CDR3 has 17 amino acids. V was pared by 2 bases and J by 3 bases, with 10 bases of the junction left unmatched. CDR1 MNHNS and CDR2 SASEGT come from the germline V gene. Positively selected for CCR7, the CD45RO-negative cells used as naive CD8 cells excluded terminally differentiated effector memory CD45RA+ cells. The donors, healthy adults who were HIV-negative, had experienced no recent acute infections or vaccinations. The sample consisted of naive CD8+ T cells sorted from blood. J is TRBJ2-1 and V is TRBV6-1; TRBD1 agrees at 7 bases. This sequence was found in a man aged 18-30 years in good health. Written as DNA, the CDR3 is TGTGCCAGCAGTGAAAAAAAGGGGGCAGGGTTCTACAATGAGCAGTTCTTC. It encodes CASSEKKGAGFYNEQFF.